The T cell receptor (beta chain) described here comes from a study of T cell changes during pregnancy in multiple sclerosis. Sequencing used immunoSEQ multiplex PCR; TCRdb keeps in-frame clones, though not all of them. Of some 30,000 clones in the sample, 80% to 90% are singletons; the top ten hold around 10%. Germline lookup yields CDR1 SGDLS and CDR2 YYNGEE. The CDR3 is 15 residues long. The V segment lost 3 bases and the J segment 8 bases; nucleotides outside the gene matches: 7. The chain joins TRBV9 to TRBJ1-4; TRBD1 matches 10 bases. The TCR comes from a female donor with multiple sclerosis, enrolled in a pregnancy study. This specimen was CD8+ T cells from peripheral blood mononuclear cells, taken in the third trimester of pregnancy. The CDR3 spells CASSGPGQGLEKLFF. For the CDR3, the DNA is TGTGCCAGCAGCGGCCCGGGACAGGGGTTGGAAAAACTGTTTTTT.